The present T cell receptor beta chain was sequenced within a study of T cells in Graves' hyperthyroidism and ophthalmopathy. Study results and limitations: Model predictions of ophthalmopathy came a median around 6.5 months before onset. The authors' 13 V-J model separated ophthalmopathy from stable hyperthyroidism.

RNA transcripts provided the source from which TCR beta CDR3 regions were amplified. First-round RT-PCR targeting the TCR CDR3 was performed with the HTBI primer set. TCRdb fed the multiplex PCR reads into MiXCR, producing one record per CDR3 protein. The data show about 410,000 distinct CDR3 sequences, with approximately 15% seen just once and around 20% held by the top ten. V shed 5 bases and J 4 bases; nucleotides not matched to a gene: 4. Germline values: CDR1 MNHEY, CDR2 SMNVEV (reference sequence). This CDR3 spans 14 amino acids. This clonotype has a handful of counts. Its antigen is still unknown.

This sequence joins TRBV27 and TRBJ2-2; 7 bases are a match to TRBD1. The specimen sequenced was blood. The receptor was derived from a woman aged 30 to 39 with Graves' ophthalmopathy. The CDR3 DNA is TGTGCCAGCAGTACGCCAGGGGGCACCGGGGAGCTGTTTTTT. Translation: CASSTPGGTGELFF.